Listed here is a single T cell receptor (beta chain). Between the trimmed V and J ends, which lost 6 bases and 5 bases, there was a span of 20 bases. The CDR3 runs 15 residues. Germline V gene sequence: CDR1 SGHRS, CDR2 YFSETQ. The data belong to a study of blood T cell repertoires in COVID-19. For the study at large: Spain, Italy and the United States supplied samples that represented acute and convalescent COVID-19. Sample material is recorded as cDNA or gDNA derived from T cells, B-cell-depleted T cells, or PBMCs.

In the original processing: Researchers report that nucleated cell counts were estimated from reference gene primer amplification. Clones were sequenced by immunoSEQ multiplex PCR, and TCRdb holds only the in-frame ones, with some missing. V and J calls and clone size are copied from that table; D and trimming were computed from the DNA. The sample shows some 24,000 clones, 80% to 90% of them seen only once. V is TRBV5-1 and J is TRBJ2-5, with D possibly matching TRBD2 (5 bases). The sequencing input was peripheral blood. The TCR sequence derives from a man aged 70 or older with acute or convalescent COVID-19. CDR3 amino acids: CASNFFGRPQETQYF. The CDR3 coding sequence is TGCGCCAGCAACTTCTTTGGGAGACCTCAGGAGACCCAGTACTTC.